This T cell receptor beta chain was sequenced during a study of somatic mutations in cytotoxic T cells in rheumatoid arthritis. About the study: Patient blood (approximately 30 ml EDTA) was drawn right after diagnosis, before any treatment.

Assay used: immunoSEQ multiplex PCR; TCRdb lists only in-frame clones, some missing. The sample lists some 17,000 clones; over 65% were seen once. This clone was recorded once. The sequence came from an adult with rheumatoid arthritis. The sample taken for sequencing was CD8+ T cells sorted from blood.

In DNA, the CDR3 is TGTGCCAGCAGCTTTGGACTAGCGGGGAGCACAGATACGCAGTATTTT. Amino acid sequence: CASSFGLAGSTDTQYF. The rearrangement links TRBV9 to TRBJ2-3; 12 nucleotides line up with TRBD2. There are 16 residues in the CDR3. Germline CDR1 SGDLS, CDR2 YYNGEE. Germline trimming cut 4 bases from V and 0 bases from J; bases unmatched to any gene: 3. Using reference TRBV9 and TRBJ2-3 for the parts outside the CDR3, the full variable domain is DSGVTQTPKHLITATGQRVTLRCSPRSGDLSVYWYQQSLDQGLQFLIQYYNGEERAKGNILERFSAQQFPDLHSELNLSSLELGDSALYFCASSFGLAGSTDTQYFGPGTRLTVL.